One and the same sample provided the 21 T cell receptor beta chains below, sequenced in a study of blood T cell repertoires in COVID-19. TCRdb keeps only in-frame clones here, not all; method: immunoSEQ multiplex PCR. The sample yields 350,000 or so clones, around 83% seen once. The specimen sequenced was peripheral blood. These receptor sequences come from a man aged 25 to 45 with active or convalescent COVID-19.

The genes are TRBV19 and TRBJ2-1, with 8 bases that match TRBD2. The germline gives CDR1 LNHDA, CDR2 SQIVND (reference sequence). The CDR3 runs 17 residues. The J segment lost 2 bases and the V segment lost 3 bases, leaving 9 bases of the junction unmatched. CDR3 in DNA: TGTGCCAGTAGTATTCGTATAGCGGGAAGAACCTACAATGAGCAGTTCTTC. This gives the protein CASSIRIAGRTYNEQFF.

The rearrangement links TRBV28 to TRBJ1-2; D is unresolved. CDR3 length: 14 amino acids. Between the trimmed V and J ends, which lost 10 bases and 6 bases, there was a span of 21 bases. CDR1 is MDHEN and CDR2 is SYDVKM in the germline V gene. The chain's CDR3 is CAIGALPRVHGYTF. The CDR3 DNA follows: TGTGCCATCGGAGCACTACCGAGGGTCCATGGCTACACCTTC.

The chain is built from TRBV7-9 and TRBJ1-5; the D is unclear. Germline-derived CDR1 and CDR2 are SEHNR and FQNEAQ (reference sequence). V was clipped by 0 bases and J by 3 bases, with 15 bases between them. This CDR3 region has 17 residues. The CDR3 loop reads CASSLAVPPRFNQPQHF. Here the CDR3 DNA reads TGTGCCAGCAGCTTAGCGGTTCCACCGAGATTCAATCAGCCCCAGCATTTT. The full variable domain, completed using reference TRBV7-9 and TRBJ1-5, is DTGVSQNPRHKITKRGQNVTFRCDPISEHNRLYWYRQTLGQGPEFLTYFQNEAQLEKSRLLSDRFSAERPKGSFSTLEIQRTEQGDSAMYLCASSLAVPPRFNQPQHFGDGTRLSIL.

The J gene is TRBJ2-3, the V gene TRBV9; 8 nucleotides line up with TRBD2. The CDR3 is 15 amino acids. J gave up 0 bases and V 4 bases, and 4 bases lay outside the gene matches. The germline CDR1 and CDR2 sequences are SGDLS and YYNGEE. The CDR3 loop is CASSLTSGSTDTQYF. In DNA form, the CDR3 reads TGTGCCAGCAGCCTTACTAGCGGTAGCACAGATACGCAGTATTTT.

The chain's CDR3 is CASSIEAASGNTIYF. CDR3 in DNA: TGTGCCAGTAGTATTGAGGCAGCCTCTGGAAACACCATATATTTT. V is TRBV19 and J is TRBJ1-3; no definite D call. Germline V gene lookup returns CDR1 LNHDA and CDR2 SQIVND (reference sequence). CDR3 length: 15 amino acids. The V end was cut by 3 bases, the J end by 0 bases, with 9 bases between.

V and J are TRBV27 and TRBJ1-3, with D maybe TRBD1 (6 bases). The CDR3 extends over 17 amino acids. V was pared by 6 bases and J by 3 bases, with 21 bases between. CDR1 and CDR2 from the germline V gene are MNHEY and SMNVEV (reference sequence). The CDR3 DNA sequence: TGTGCCAGCAGCCCTCTGGGACAAGGGGGTTTTGGAAACACCATATATTTT. Encoded protein: CASSPLGQGGFGNTIYF.

This clone has a handful of counts. The rearrangement links TRBV7-2 to TRBJ1-2, with D hard to call. Per the germline V gene, CDR1 is SGHTA and CDR2 is FQGNSA. The CDR3 length is 13 residues. Trimming took off 1 base at V and 4 bases at J, with 7 bases between the two ends. CDR3 sequence: CASSLGEGYGYTF. In nucleotides, the CDR3 is TGTGCCAGCAGCTTAGGGGAGGGCTATGGCTACACCTTC.

This clone turned up a few times. J is TRBJ1-2 and V is TRBV5-1; 8 positions agree with TRBD1. The germline V gene has CDR1 SGHRS and CDR2 YFSETQ. The CDR3 loop spans 14 amino acids. V dropped 4 bases and J dropped 3; count of bases not matched to a gene: 5. CDR3 in DNA: TGCGCCAGCAGCATGGACAGGGCGGACTATGGCTACACCTTC. It is translated as CASSMDRADYGYTF.

The chain links TRBV24-1 to TRBJ1-2; D might be TRBD1 (6 bases). The CDR3 spans 13 residues. Per germline, CDR1 KGHDR and CDR2 SFDVKD. Trimming stripped 6 bases from V and 6 bases from J, with 13 bases between. The CDR3 nucleotides read TGTGCCACCAGTTTAGGGGGAATGGATGGCTACACCTTC. Protein: CATSLGGMDGYTF.

V and J are TRBV29-1 and TRBJ2-7; D gene unclear. The CDR3 has 15 residues. Trimming shortened V by 6 bases and J by 1 base, and 19 bases separated the two germline ends. CDR1 SQVTM and CDR2 ANQGSEA come from the germline V gene. Here the CDR3 reads CSVFTNGRGSYEQYF. As DNA, the CDR3 is TGCAGCGTCTTCACGAACGGCAGAGGATCCTACGAGCAGTACTTC.

The rearrangement uses TRBV28 and TRBJ2-7, with 9 bases lining up with TRBD1. Germline V gene lookup returns CDR1 MDHEN and CDR2 SYDVKM. The CDR3 is 12 amino acids. The trim removed 8 bases at V and 5 bases at J, leaving 4 bases unmatched. The CDR3, as DNA: TGTGCCAGCGGGACAGGGTTCAACGAGCAGTACTTC. Its translation is CASGTGFNEQYF.

This clone appeared a few times. This sequence joins TRBV7-9 and TRBJ2-1, with no clear D. The CDR3 spans 12 residues. Trimming pared 1 base from V and 12 bases from J, leaving 10 bases between. CDR1 is SEHNR, CDR2 FQNEAQ, per germline (reference sequence). The CDR3 nucleotides read TGTGCCAGCAGCTTAGGAGGCCCCGGGCAGTTCTTC. Translated, it gives CASSLGGPGQFF.

The chain is built from TRBV30 and TRBJ2-7; 7 bases fit TRBD2. Germline lookup yields CDR1 GTSNPN and CDR2 SVGIG (reference sequence). After removal of 0 bases from V and 6 bases from J, the junction contained 2 bases not matched to a gene. The CDR3 is made up of 12 amino acids. CDR3 DNA: TGTGCCTGGAGTGTCGGGGGGACCGAGCAGTACTTC. This encodes CAWSVGGTEQYF.

This clone was found once. The genes are TRBV20-1 and TRBJ2-1, with D possibly being TRBD1 (6 bases). The germline CDR1 and CDR2 sequences are DFQATT and SNEGSKA (reference sequence). This CDR3 has 11 amino acids. V lost 6 bases and J 9 bases, leaving 12 bases between the germline ends. CDR3 nucleotide sequence: TGCAGTGCCCCCGACAGGTTTGAGCAGTTCTTC. Translation gives CSAPDRFEQFF.

J is TRBJ2-3 and V is TRBV6-2 or TRBV6-3; no clear D gene. The V gene lost 1 base and the J gene lost 0 bases, with 11 bases spanning the gap. Germline CDR1 MNHEY, CDR2 SVGEGT. The CDR3 loop spans 16 amino acids. The CDR3 region has the DNA TGTGCCAGCAGTTACTTTCCTACGACTAGCACAGATACGCAGTATTTT. Translating it yields CASSYFPTTSTDTQYF.

This chain links TRBV5-1 with TRBJ1-3; TRBD1 is a possible D gene (6 bases). The germline V gene has CDR1 SGHRS and CDR2 YFSETQ. The CDR3 spans 17 residues. Trimming removed 4 bases from V and 0 bases from J, with 17 bases in between. CDR3 protein: CASSPTESRGSGNTIYF. CDR3 DNA sequence: TGCGCCAGCAGCCCCACGGAATCCAGGGGCTCTGGAAACACCATATATTTT.

J is TRBJ2-3 and V is TRBV27; D may be TRBD2 (6 bases). V was shortened by 5 bases and J by 6 bases, with 21 bases between the two germline ends. In germline, CDR1 is MNHEY, CDR2 SMNVEV (reference sequence). The length of the CDR3 is 16 residues. The DNA for the CDR3 is TGTGCCAGCAGTCTCCAGGGTCCAATTAGCGGTGATACGCAGTATTTT. Protein product: CASSLQGPISGDTQYF.

The rearrangement uses TRBV4-2 and TRBJ2-5, with D possibly TRBD2 on 5 matching bases. Between the trimmed V and J ends, which lost 0 bases and 5 bases, there was a span of 13 bases. This CDR3 comprises 15 residues. The germline gives CDR1 LGHNA, CDR2 YNFKEQ. The CDR3 DNA follows: TGTGCCAGCAGCCAAGACTCCGAGACTAAGGAGACCCAGTACTTC. Translating it yields CASSQDSETKETQYF.

The V gene is TRBV27, the J gene TRBJ1-4; 8 positions match TRBD1. V was clipped by 3 bases and J by 4 bases; unmatched bases: 7. The CDR3 consists of 16 residues. In germline, CDR1 is MNHEY, CDR2 SMNVEV (reference sequence). The CDR3 protein is CASSFPYRGFNEKLFF. In nucleotides, the CDR3 is TGTGCCAGCAGTTTTCCCTACAGGGGGTTTAATGAAAAACTGTTTTTT. Filled out from reference TRBV27 and TRBJ1-4, the complete variable domain reads EAQVTQNPRYLITVTGKKLTVTCSQNMNHEYMSWYRQDPGLGLRQIYYSMNVEVTDKGDVPEGYKVSRKEKRNFPLILESPSPNQTSLYFCASSFPYRGFNEKLFFGSGTQLSVL.

This clone was seen a few times. The chain links TRBV9 to TRBJ1-4; 8 bases are shared with TRBD1. Germline V gene sequence: CDR1 SGDLS, CDR2 YYNGEE. J lost 3 bases, V lost 5 bases, and 3 bases had no gene match. The length of the CDR3 is 14 residues. The CDR3 is CASSPGGANEKLFF. Here the CDR3 DNA reads TGTGCCAGCAGTCCAGGGGGCGCTAATGAAAAACTGTTTTTT.

The chain recombines TRBV30 with TRBJ2-7; 9 nucleotides line up with TRBD1. CDR1 and CDR2 (germline): GTSNPN, SVGIG (reference sequence). This CDR3 is 14 amino acids long. The ends lost 1 base at V and 2 bases at J; junction bases unmatched: 3. The CDR3 reads CAWSGTGVPYEQYF. In DNA, the CDR3 is TGTGCCTGGAGTGGGACAGGGGTCCCCTACGAGCAGTACTTC. Together with reference TRBV30 and TRBJ2-7, the CDR3 gives the full variable domain: SQTIHQWPATLVQPVGSPLSLECTVEGTSNPNLYWYRQAAGRGLQLLFYSVGIGQISSEVPQNLSASRPQDRQFILSSKKLLLSDSGFYLCAWSGTGVPYEQYFGPGTRLTVT.